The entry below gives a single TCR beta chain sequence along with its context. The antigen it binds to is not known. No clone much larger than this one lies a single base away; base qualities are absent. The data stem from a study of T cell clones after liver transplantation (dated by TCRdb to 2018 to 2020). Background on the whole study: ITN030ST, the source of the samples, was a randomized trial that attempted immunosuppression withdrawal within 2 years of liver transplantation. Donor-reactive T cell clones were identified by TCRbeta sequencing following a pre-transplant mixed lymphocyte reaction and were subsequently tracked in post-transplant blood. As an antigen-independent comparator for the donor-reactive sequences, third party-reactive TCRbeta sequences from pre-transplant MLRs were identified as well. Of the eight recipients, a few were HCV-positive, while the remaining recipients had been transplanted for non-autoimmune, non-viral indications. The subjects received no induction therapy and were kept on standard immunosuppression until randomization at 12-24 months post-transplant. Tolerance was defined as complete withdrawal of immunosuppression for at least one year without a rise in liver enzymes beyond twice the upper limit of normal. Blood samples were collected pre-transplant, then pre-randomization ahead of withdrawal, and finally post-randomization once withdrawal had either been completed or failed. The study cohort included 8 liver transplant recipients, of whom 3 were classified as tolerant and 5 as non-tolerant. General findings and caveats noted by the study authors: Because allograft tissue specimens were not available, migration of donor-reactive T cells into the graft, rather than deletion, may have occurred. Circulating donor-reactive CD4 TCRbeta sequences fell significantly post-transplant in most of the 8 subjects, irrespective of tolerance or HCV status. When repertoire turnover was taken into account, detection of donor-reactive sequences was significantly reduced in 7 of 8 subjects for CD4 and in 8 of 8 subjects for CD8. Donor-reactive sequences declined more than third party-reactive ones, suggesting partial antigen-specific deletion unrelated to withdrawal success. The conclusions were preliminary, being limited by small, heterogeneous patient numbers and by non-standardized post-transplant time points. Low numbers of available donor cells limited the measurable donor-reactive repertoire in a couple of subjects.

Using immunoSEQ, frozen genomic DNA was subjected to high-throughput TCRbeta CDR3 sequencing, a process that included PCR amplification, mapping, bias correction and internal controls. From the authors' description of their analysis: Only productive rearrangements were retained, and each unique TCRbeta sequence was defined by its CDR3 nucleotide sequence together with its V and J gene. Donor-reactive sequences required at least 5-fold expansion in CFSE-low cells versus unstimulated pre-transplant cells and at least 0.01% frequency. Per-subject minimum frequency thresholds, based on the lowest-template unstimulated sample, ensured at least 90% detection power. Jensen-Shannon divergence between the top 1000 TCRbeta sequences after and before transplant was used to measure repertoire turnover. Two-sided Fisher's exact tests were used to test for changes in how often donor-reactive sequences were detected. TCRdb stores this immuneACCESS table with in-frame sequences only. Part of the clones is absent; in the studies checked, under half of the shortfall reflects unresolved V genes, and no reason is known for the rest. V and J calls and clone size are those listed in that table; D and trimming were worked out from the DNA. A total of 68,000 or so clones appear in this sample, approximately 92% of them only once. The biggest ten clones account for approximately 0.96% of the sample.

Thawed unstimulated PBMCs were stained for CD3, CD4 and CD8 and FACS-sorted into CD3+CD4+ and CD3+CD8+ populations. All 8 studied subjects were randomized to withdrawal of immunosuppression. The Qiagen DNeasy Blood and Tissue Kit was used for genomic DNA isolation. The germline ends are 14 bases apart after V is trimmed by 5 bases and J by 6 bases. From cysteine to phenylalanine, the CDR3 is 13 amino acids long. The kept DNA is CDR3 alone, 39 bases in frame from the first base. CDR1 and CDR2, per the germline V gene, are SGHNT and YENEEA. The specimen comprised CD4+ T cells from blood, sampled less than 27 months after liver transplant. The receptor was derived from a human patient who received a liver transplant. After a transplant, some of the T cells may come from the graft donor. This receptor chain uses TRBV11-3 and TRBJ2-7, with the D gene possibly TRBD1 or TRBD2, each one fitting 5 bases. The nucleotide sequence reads TGTGCCAGCAGCCCGGGACCGCTAGGCGAGCAGTACTTC. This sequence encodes CASSPGPLGEQYF.